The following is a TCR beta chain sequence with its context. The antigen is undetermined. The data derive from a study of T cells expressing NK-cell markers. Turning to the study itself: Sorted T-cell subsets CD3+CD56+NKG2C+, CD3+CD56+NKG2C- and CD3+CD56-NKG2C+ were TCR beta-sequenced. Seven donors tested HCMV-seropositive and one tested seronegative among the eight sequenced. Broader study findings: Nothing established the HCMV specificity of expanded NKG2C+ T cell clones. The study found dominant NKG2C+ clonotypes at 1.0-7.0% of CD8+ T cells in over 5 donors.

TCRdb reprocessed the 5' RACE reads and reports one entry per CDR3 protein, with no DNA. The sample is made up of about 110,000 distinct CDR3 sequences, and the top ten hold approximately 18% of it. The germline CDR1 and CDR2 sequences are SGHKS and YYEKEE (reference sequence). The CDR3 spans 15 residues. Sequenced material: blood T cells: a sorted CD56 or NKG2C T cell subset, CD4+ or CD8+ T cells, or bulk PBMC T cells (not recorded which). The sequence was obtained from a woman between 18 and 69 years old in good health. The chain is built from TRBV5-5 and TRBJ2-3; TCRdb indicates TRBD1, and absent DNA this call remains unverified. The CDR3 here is CASSFTPGTGGTQYF. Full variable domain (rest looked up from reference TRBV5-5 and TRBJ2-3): DAGVTQSPTHLIKTRGQQVTLRCSPISGHKSVSWYQQVLGQGPQFIFQYYEKEERGRGNFPDRFSARQFPNYSSELNVNALLLGDSALYLCASSFTPGTGGTQYFGPGTRLTVL.